Sequencing of this TCR beta chain was carried out in a study of T cells in Graves' hyperthyroidism and ophthalmopathy (dated by TCRdb to about 2019). For the wider study: To identify distinguishing TCR V-J signatures, a discovery cohort of about a hundred patients was used, comprising roughly 45 with Graves' ophthalmopathy and approximately 57 with stable Graves' hyperthyroidism. Whether ophthalmopathy could be predicted prospectively was tested in an independent validation cohort made up of fewer than 20 hyperthyroidism patients plus 17 patients who later progressed to ophthalmopathy. The 95 to 100 discovery patients were randomly divided into training and test sets at a 7:3 ratio. In addition, the study compared T-cell repertoires in thyroid tissue and in blood from five to seven Graves' hyperthyroidism patients. Following sampling, methimazole starting at 30 mg daily was given to hyperthyroidism patients, and high-dose intravenous methylprednisolone was given to ophthalmopathy patients. TCR Vbeta CDR3 sequencing of roughly 140 peripheral blood samples (around 45 ophthalmopathy, 70 to 85 hyperthyroidism and approximately 17 progressor patients) is reported in the paper. Broad study findings and their caveats: Most expanded thyroid clonotypes (frequency above 0.001) were also found in blood, which suggests that blood repertoires may mirror thyroid immune responses. A model built on a 13 V-J signature distinguished ophthalmopathy from stable hyperthyroidism, reaching 85% to 90% sensitivity and around 81% specificity in cross-validation and 80%/75% in testing. No statistical method was used to fix the sample size in advance, and group allocation was not hidden from the investigators. During validation, the model predicted progression to ophthalmopathy a median of roughly 7.1 months ahead of onset, with approximately 70% sensitivity and roughly 75% specificity.

TCR beta CDR3 regions were amplified from RNA transcripts. The TCR CDR3 was subjected to a first round of RT-PCR using the HTBI primer set and the Qiagen OneStep RT-PCR kit. Libraries were constructed in a second round of multiplex PCR, after which size selection and purification were performed. Libraries were sequenced paired-end with 100 bp reads on an Illumina HiSeq2000. Per the authors' processing: SOAPnuke was used to process the raw data, removing reads that contained adapters or uncalled bases, had a mean Phred below 15, or lacked an exact match to the constant primer or identifier. COPE v1.2.5 was used to merge high-quality paired reads, and clonotypes were defined as unique nucleotide sequences. MiTCR v1.1 was used to align the clonotypes against IMGT TRBV, TRBD and TRBJ reference segments. Analysis was restricted to V-J combinations with a frequency above 0.0001, which covered 98% to 99.2% of repertoires. The TCS score was defined as the ratio of F50 (clonal expansion) to E x V (chaos), calculated using BLOSUM62-based TCRdist between CDR3 peptides within each V-J. Welch's t-statistics and random forest reduced several hundred V-J features to 13, which were used in a naive Bayes classifier (R e1071). The Morisita-Horn index was used to measure how similar the thyroid and blood repertoires were. The raw public reads went through TCRdb reprocessing: fastp at Q25, MiXCR clone calling, in-frame beta chains kept. When rows share a CDR3 protein, they turn into one entry using the most common DNA and genes. For this entry, the V and J calls and clone size follow TCRdb and not the study's own pipeline. The sample table holds roughly 500,000 distinct CDR3 sequences, of which more than 45% were seen once. The ten largest clones capture 15% to 20% of the sample.

The cysteine opens and the phenylalanine closes a CDR3 of 14 amino acids. The retained sequence is limited to the CDR3, 42 bases, with the frame set at the first base. CDR1 and CDR2 are read off the germline V gene as SNHLY and FYNNEI. Trimming removed 7 bases from V and 8 bases from J, leaving 20 bases between the germline ends. This clonotype has a handful of counts. Its antigen is unknown. No much larger clone exists at a distance of one base, and base qualities are not known. The study excluded patients with uncontrolled infections, other autoimmune diseases, pregnancy or lactation. Clinical symptoms, serum thyroxine and TRAb, thyroid ultrasound, and orbital computed tomography formed the basis for the diagnoses. Trizol reagent was used to extract total RNA, and RNA quality was then checked on an Agilent 2100 Bioanalyzer.

The TCR originated in an adult woman with Graves' disease, either hyperthyroidism or ophthalmopathy (not recorded which). Rearrangement joined TRBV2 to TRBJ1-1; the D segment could be TRBD1, given 6 matching bases. The sample comprised peripheral blood or thyroid tissue (not recorded which). Here the CDR3 is given as CASTRGKDGQEAFF. The DNA sequence is as follows: TGTGCCAGCACGCGAGGTAAGGACGGACAGGAAGCTTTCTTT.